The TCR beta chain described here comes from a study of identical twins (dated by TCRdb to 2016 to 2017). In terms of the full investigation: The study deep-sequenced TCR alpha and beta repertoires from monozygotic twins, unrelated adults of various ages and cord blood to test whether fetal clonotypes persist. Replicate twin experiments were performed at different times using different library preparation protocols to rule out contamination. Results and caveats for the whole study, not just this receptor: Compared with coincidental sharing between unrelated individuals, an excess of low generation-probability sequences was observed among out-of-frame TCR alpha sequences shared between twins. Invariant T cells such as MAIT and iNKT could partly confound zero-insertion analyses, though diverse VJ usage argued against this for most clonotypes. Because the same donors could not be followed over many years, the conclusions depended on cross-sectional statistical analysis. Out-of-frame TCR alpha sharing in monozygotic twins was systematically underestimated by recombination models, whereas sharing between unrelated individuals was in agreement with the recombination models. Fewer insertions were carried by abundant cord blood beta clonotypes, a similar but weaker trend appeared in young adult naive repertoires, and no such trend appeared in memory repertoires. Excess twin sharing in beta out-of-frame sequences was weaker because fewer shared sequences lowered the signal-to-noise ratio.

This clonotype was seen ten or more times. This clone's antigen is unknown. No qualities accompany the bases; no much larger clone lies one base away. Library construction relied on 5' RACE. Sequencer: Illumina HiSeq 2000. A universal primer binding site was introduced by template switching, and a unique molecular identifier was present in the final cDNA, enabling accurate counting of TCR cDNA molecules. Specific primers in the conserved constant-segment region were used to synthesize first-strand cDNA for TCR alpha and beta chains. To control for contamination, every cDNA library was double barcoded, receiving both a SMART-Mk sample barcode and Illumina barcodes. TruSeq adapter sequences along with Illumina sample barcodes were introduced in two successive PCR steps. The TCR alpha and beta cDNA libraries were sequenced on the Illumina HiSeq platform using custom primers. The authors' pipeline ran thus. Raw reads were processed with MiGEC to extract unique molecular identifiers, and MiXCR was used to determine CDR3 positions. For each individual, recombination models were inferred using an EM algorithm with the repgenHMM and IGoR tools. The tcR package in R was used for shared clonotype analysis, with sharing normalized by the product of cloneset sizes. To study raw recombination without the effects of thymic and clonal selection, out-of-frame nonproductive sequences were analyzed. The public reads were reanalyzed by TCRdb: fastp trimming at Q25, MiXCR alignment, in-frame beta chains only. For every CDR3 protein sequence, its rows merge into one entry that carries the most common genes and DNA. TCRdb, not the authors, supplied the V and J calls. Recorded for this sample are about 240,000 distinct CDR3 sequences; 6% to 8.5% of them occurred a single time. Of the sample, around 5% falls within the top ten clones.

CDR1 SEHNR and CDR2 FQNEAQ were looked up in the germline V gene (reference sequence). The CDR3 starts with the cysteine, ends with the phenylalanine, and has 14 residues. The CDR3 DNA has 42 bases and is translated from base 1. Trimming at the junction amounts to 1 base on V and 8 bases on J, and the germline ends lie 12 bases apart. All donors were healthy Caucasians. Three pairs of female monozygotic twins, all aged 18 to 29 years, were included in the twin cohort. Positive isolation kits from Invitrogen were used to isolate the CD4+ and CD8+ T cell populations. These data were likewise used in another study, on yellow fever vaccine responses in identical twins. According to the second study: According to the authors, in identical twins the way T cells responded to vaccination appeared partly convergent and partly personalized. In identical twins, the study followed T cell clones that responded to the vaccine with precision.

The sequence links TRBV7-9 to TRBJ2-1; a weak D assignment points to TRBD1 (6 bases agree). Sequencing input: CD8+ T cells sorted from blood. This sequence originates from a woman between 18 and 30 years old in good health. The DNA is TGTGCCAGCAGCTTAGTGGGTGGACAGTATGAGCAGTTCTTC. Its protein product is CASSLVGGQYEQFF.